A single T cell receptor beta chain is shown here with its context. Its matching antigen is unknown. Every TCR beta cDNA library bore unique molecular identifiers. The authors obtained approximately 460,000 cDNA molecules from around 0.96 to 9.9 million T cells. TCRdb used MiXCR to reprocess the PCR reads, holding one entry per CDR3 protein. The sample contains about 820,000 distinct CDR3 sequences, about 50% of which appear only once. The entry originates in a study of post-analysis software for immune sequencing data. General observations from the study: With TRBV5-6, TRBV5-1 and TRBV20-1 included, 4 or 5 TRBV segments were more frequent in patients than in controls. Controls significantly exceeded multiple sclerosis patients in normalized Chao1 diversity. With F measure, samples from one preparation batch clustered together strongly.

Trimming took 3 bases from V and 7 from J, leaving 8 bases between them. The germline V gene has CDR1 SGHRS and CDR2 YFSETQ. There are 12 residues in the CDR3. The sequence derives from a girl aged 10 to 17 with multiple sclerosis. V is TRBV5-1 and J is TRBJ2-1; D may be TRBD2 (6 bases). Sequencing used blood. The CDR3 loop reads CASSSRENEQFF. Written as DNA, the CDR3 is TGCGCCAGCAGCTCCCGGGAGAATGAGCAGTTCTTC.